The entry below gives a single T cell receptor (beta chain) sequence along with its context. V lost 4 bases and J 7 bases, leaving 11 bases between the germline ends. This CDR3 is built from 12 residues. The germline V gene has CDR1 SNHLY and CDR2 FYNNEI. The data originate from a study of blood T cell repertoires in COVID-19. Whole-study context: Samples of COVID-19 (acute and convalescent) were obtained from the United States, Italy and Spain. PBMCs, B-cell-depleted T cells, or T cells provided the cDNA or gDNA that made up the material.

In the authors' methods: The assay estimated nucleated cells by amplifying reference gene primers. Assay used: immunoSEQ multiplex PCR; TCRdb lists only in-frame clones, some missing. Clonal size and the V and J genes are those of that table, whereas D and trimming came from the DNA. The data contain 130,000 to 150,000 clones, 88% of them seen just once; the ten biggest clones take up roughly 1.5%. V is TRBV2 and J is TRBJ2-7; maybe TRBD1 (6 bases). Sequenced sample: peripheral blood. This receptor was taken from a woman in her forties or fifties with acute or convalescent COVID-19. The chain's CDR3 is CASSGPGEEQYF. As DNA, the CDR3 is TGTGCCAGCAGTGGCCCAGGGGAAGAGCAGTACTTC.